In its sample, the clone carrying this TCR beta chain was seen many times. Its target is unknown. This specimen comes from a study of read filtering for tumor transcriptome and immune sequencing. The wider study: 8 patients were R-ISS I, 16 were R-ISS II, about seven were R-ISS III.

From approximately 430 ng of RNA, a library with molecular barcoded alpha/delta and beta/gamma adaptors was made. TCRdb independently ran MiXCR on the reads; one entry per CDR3 protein. Among roughly 69,000 distinct CDR3 sequences listed, approximately 15% were seen once. Broader study findings: Without single-read clonotypes, shared clonotype proportions correlated more between IR-seq and RNA-seq.

Trimming left V 6 bases short and J 3 bases short, with 12 bases between. Germline lookup yields CDR1 DFQATT and CDR2 SNEGSKA (reference sequence). The CDR3 sequence is 13 residues long. This TCR derives from a donor over 35 with multiple myeloma. This sequence joins TRBV20-1 and TRBJ2-1; perhaps TRBD2 as D (6 bases). The sequencing input was a population of CD138-negative cells sorted from bone marrow. The DNA of the CDR3 is TGCAGTGCACGACTAGTGGTCTACAATGAGCAGTTCTTC. Its protein product is CSARLVVYNEQFF.